This TCR beta chain was identified in a study of OX40 agonist ivuxolimab in advanced cancers. About the study as a whole: Ivuxolimab was an agonistic, fully human IgG2 monoclonal antibody directed against OX40 (CD134), a costimulatory receptor. Prior anti-PD-1, anti-PD-L1 or anti-CTLA-4 therapy was permitted, and 40% of dose-escalation patients had received checkpoint inhibitors. Of the approximately 50 patients in dose escalation, some 20 had hepatocellular carcinoma, some 15 had melanoma, 9 had renal cell carcinoma and 9 had head and neck cancer. Intravenous ivuxolimab was administered to patients every 2 weeks at six dose levels: 0.01, 0.1, 0.3, 1.5, 3 and 10 mg/kg. The paper reports the monotherapy dose-escalation portion (N ≈ 50 patients) of the phase I ivuxolimab trial. Partial responses occurred in three dose-escalation patients: two with cutaneous melanoma and one with hepatocellular carcinoma. Peripheral TCRbeta sequencing aimed to test whether ivuxolimab altered TCR sequence diversity and caused clonal T-cell expansion. A male proportion of roughly 80% and a mean age of approximately 60 years, ranging from about 20 to 79, were recorded for the dose-escalation cohort.

Here is what the overall study found, with its caveats: Low levels of normalized T-cell clonal expansion were also seen in some patients who did not respond. After ivuxolimab, expanded clones were on average more numerous among CD8+ T cells than among CD4+ T cells. The antigen specificity of the peripheral T cells that underwent clonal expansion was not determined. At doses of 0.1 to 3.0 mg/kg, clonal expansion of both CD4+ and CD8+ T cells in blood was seen between baseline and week 6. In the 0.1-3.0 mg/kg groups, partial responders were among the patients with the lowest normalized peripheral clonal expansion, particularly in CD8+ T cells.

Here V drops 0 bases and J drops 6 bases, and the junction holds 7 bases not matched to any gene. The CDR3, cysteine through phenylalanine, is 14 amino acids long. CDR3 DNA only is kept here, 42 bases in frame from base 1. The germline V gene (reference sequence) supplies CDR1 GTSNPN and CDR2 SVGIG. Patients with autoimmune disease history or receiving systemic immunosuppression were excluded from the trial. Peripheral blood for TCR sequencing was collected from all dose cohorts at baseline, on cycle 4 day 1, and on cycle 7 day 1. Samples came from an open-label, multicenter, first-in-human phase I dose-escalation trial of ivuxolimab. Adults with locally advanced or metastatic head and neck squamous cell, hepatocellular, melanoma or renal cell carcinoma were enrolled in the trial. Before TCR sequencing, CD4+ T cells and CD8+ T cells from peripheral blood were sorted into separate populations. To sequence the TCRbeta CDR3 region, genomic DNA was isolated from the sorted cells. The immunoSEQ Assay was used to sequence the TCRbeta CDR3 regions. This is the immuneACCESS table as TCRdb keeps it, with only in-frame sequences that have V and J called. A part of the clones is gone; compared with another copy, unresolved V genes explain less than half, and the rest is unexplained. This sample gives 65,000 to 80,000 clones in total; roughly nine tenths of them show up just once. Of the sample, around 0.97% is held by the ten largest clones.

With respect to this clone: It lacks a known antigen. There are no base qualities to consult, and no much larger clone falls within one base.

This clonotype was sampled from an adult with an advanced solid tumor such as melanoma, head and neck, liver or kidney cancer. The input for sequencing was CD4+ or CD8+ T cells sorted from blood, taken in a trial of the OX40 agonist ivuxolimab. In this chain, TRBV30 is recombined with TRBJ2-5, with TRBD1 matching 7 junction bases. The CDR3 corresponds to CAWSVVGTVKTQYF. The DNA reads TGTGCCTGGAGTGTAGTTGGGACAGTGAAGACCCAGTACTTC.